The T cell receptor beta chain under discussion was sequenced for a study of T cells in Graves' hyperthyroidism and ophthalmopathy. Trimming removed 0 bases at V and 7 bases at J, with 13 bases between. The CDR3 length is 15 residues. The germline CDR1 and CDR2 sequences are MGHRA and YSYEKL. There were TCR beta CDR3 regions amplified from RNA transcripts. The TCR CDR3 first-round RT-PCR relied on the HTBI primer set. TCRdb reanalysed the multiplex PCR reads using MiXCR and keeps one entry per CDR3 protein. The table records about 290,000 distinct CDR3 sequences, approximately 17% of them present only once. The definition of stable Graves' hyperthyroidism was no ophthalmopathy progression within 18 months. This clonotype was counted a few times. Its antigen is not identified. Findings and caveats of the study: It was a median 6.5 months before onset that the model predicted ophthalmopathy.

The sequence derives from a man aged 30 to 45 with Graves' hyperthyroidism. The specimen was blood. The chain combines TRBV4-1 with TRBJ2-1; D perhaps matches TRBD1 (6 bases). CDR3 coding DNA: TGCGCCAGCAGCCAAGATTTCAGGGGTGGAAATGAGCAGTTCTTC. It is translated as CASSQDFRGGNEQFF.